This entry describes one T cell receptor beta chain. The antigen is undetermined. This sample is part of a study of CXCR3-negative and CXCR3-positive naive CD8 T cells. Study-level findings and limits: TRB CDR3s were more hydrophobic in CXCR3-positive than in CXCR3-negative naive cells.

Germline CDR1 and CDR2: LGHNA and YSLEER. The CDR3 consists of 15 residues. The method, 5' RACE with UMI labels, was used to prepare the TRB cDNA libraries. After re-calling the 5' RACE reads, TCRdb lists one entry per CDR3 protein, DNA absent. This sample's table reports thousands of distinct CDR3 sequences. The genes are TRBV4-3 and TRBJ2-1; lacking DNA, the TRBD1 call made by TCRdb goes unchecked. This clonotype originated in a human donor in good health. Some clones in this sample may be carry-over from other donors' samples. The sample consisted of naive CXCR3+ CD8+ T cells from blood. The sample's subset: CD45RO-CCR7+CD27+CD95- naive CD8+ T cells expressing CXCR3 (TNR3+). CDR3 protein: CASSQSGAGYNEQFF.